This T cell receptor beta chain came from a study of blood T cell repertoires in COVID-19. Study as a whole: COVID-19 samples collected from the United States, Italy and Spain covered acute and convalescent phases. PBMCs, B-cell-depleted T cells, or T cells provided the cDNA or gDNA that made up the material.

Methods used by the authors: Amplification from reference gene primers served as the basis for estimated nucleated cell counts. Profiled with immunoSEQ multiplex PCR; TCRdb holds only in-frame clones, not every one. V and J calls and clone size come straight from that table; D and trimming were deduced from the DNA. The sample contains over 95,000 clones, less than 85% of which appear only once. With 6 bases clipped from V and 0 bases from J, the junction kept 7 bases outside the gene matches. Germline assignment: CDR1 SGHNT and CDR2 YYREEE (reference sequence). The CDR3 is 16 residues long. Specimen: peripheral blood. The rearrangement uses TRBV5-4 and TRBJ1-3, with 9 positions matching TRBD1. This TCR came from a woman of 80 years or more with active or convalescent COVID-19. Here the CDR3 DNA reads TGTGCCAGCAAACCGGGACAGGGCCCCTCTGGAAACACCATATATTTT. Translating gives CASKPGQGPSGNTIYF.